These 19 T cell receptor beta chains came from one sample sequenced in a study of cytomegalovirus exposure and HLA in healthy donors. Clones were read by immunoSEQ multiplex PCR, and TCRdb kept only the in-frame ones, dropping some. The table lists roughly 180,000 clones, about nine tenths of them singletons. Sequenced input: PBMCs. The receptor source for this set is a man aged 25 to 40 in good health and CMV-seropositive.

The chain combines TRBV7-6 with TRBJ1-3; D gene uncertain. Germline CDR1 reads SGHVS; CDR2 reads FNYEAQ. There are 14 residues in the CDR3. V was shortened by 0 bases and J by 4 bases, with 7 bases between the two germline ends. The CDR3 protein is CASSLAGSGNTIYF. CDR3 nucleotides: TGTGCCAGCAGCTTAGCAGGGTCCGGAAACACCATATATTTT.

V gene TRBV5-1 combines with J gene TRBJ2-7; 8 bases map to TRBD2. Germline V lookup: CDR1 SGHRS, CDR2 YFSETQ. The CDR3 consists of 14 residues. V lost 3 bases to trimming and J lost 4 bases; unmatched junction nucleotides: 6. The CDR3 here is CASSWGLGTYEQYF. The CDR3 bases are TGCGCCAGCAGCTGGGGACTAGGTACGTACGAGCAGTACTTC.

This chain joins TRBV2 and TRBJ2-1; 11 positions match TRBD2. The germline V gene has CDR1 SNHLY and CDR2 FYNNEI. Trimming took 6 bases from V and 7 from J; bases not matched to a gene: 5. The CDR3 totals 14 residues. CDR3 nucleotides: TGTGCCAGCAGCGCTAGCGGGAGGATAAATGAGCAGTTCTTC. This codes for CASSASGRINEQFF.

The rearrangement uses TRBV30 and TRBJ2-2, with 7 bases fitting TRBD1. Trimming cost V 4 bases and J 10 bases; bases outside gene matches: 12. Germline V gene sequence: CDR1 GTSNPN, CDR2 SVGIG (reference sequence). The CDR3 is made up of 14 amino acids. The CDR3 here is CAWTYRDSQLELFF. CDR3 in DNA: TGTGCCTGGACATACCGGGACAGTCAATTGGAGCTGTTTTTT. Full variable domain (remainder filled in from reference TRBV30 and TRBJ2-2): SQTIHQWPATLVQPVGSPLSLECTVEGTSNPNLYWYRQAAGRGLQLLFYSVGIGQISSEVPQNLSASRPQDRQFILSSKKLLLSDSGFYLCAWTYRDSQLELFFGEGSRLTVL.

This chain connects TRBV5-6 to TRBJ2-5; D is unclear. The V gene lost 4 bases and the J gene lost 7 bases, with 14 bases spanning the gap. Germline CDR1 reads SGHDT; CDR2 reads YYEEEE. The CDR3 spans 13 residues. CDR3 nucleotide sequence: TGTGCCAGCAGCCCACCGTACATGGGGACCCAGTACTTC. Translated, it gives CASSPPYMGTQYF.

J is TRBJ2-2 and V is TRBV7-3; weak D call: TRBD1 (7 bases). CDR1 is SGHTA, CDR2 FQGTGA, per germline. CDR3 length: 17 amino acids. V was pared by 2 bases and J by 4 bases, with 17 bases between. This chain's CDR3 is CASSLAPPGGSTGELFF. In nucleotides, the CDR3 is TGTGCCAGCAGCTTAGCCCCGCCAGGGGGGAGCACCGGGGAGCTGTTTTTT.

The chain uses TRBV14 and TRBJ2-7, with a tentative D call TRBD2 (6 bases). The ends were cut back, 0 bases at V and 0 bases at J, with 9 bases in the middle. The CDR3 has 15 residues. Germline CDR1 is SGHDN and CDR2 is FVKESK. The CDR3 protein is CASSQEGLDSYEQYF. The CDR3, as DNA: TGTGCCAGCAGCCAAGAGGGACTCGACTCCTACGAGCAGTACTTC.

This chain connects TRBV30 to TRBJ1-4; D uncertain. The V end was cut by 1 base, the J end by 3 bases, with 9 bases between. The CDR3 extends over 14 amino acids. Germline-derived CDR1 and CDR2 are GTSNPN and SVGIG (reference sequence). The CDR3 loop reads CAWSASLPNEKLFF. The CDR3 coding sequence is TGTGCCTGGAGTGCGAGCCTACCTAATGAAAAACTGTTTTTT.

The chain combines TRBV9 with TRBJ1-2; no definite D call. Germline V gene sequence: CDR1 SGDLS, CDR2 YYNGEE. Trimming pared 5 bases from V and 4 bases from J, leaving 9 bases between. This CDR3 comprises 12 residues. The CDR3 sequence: CASRSEAYGYTF. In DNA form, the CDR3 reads TGTGCCAGCAGGTCGGAGGCCTATGGCTACACCTTC.

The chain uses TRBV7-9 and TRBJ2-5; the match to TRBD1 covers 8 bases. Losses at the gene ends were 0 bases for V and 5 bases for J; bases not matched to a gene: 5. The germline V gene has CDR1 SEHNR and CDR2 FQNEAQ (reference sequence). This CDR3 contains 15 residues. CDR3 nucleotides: TGTGCCAGCAGCTTAGCGCAGGGACAGGTTGAGACCCAGTACTTC. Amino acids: CASSLAQGQVETQYF. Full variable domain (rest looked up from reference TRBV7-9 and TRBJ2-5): DTGVSQNPRHKITKRGQNVTFRCDPISEHNRLYWYRQTLGQGPEFLTYFQNEAQLEKSRLLSDRFSAERPKGSFSTLEIQRTEQGDSAMYLCASSLAQGQVETQYFGPGTRLLVL.

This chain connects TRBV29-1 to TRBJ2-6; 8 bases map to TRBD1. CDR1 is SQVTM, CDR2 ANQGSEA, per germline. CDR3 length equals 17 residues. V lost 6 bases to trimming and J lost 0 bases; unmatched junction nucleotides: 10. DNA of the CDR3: TGCAGCGTATACCCGGGACAGGATCTCTCTGGGGCCAACGTCCTGACTTTC. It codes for CSVYPGQDLSGANVLTF. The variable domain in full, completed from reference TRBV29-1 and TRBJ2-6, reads SAVISQKPSRDICQRGTSLTIQCQVDSQVTMMFWYRQQPGQSLTLIATANQGSEATYESGFVIDKFPISRPNLTFSTLTVSNMSPEDSSIYLCSVYPGQDLSGANVLTFGAGSRLTVL.

CDR3 sequence reads: CASSPWGTGNTGELFF. CDR3 DNA: TGTGCCAGCAGTCCGTGGGGGACAGGGAACACCGGGGAGCTGTTTTTT. The chain is built from TRBV27 and TRBJ2-2; TRBD1 matches at 8 bases. CDR1 and CDR2 (germline): MNHEY, SMNVEV (reference sequence). The CDR3 consists of 16 residues. J was trimmed by 1 base and V by 5 bases; bases with no gene match: 6.

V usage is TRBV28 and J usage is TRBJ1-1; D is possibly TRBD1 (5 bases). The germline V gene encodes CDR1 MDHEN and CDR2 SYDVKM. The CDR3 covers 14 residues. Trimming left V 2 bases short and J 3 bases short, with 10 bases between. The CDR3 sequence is CASSLLQGDTEAFF. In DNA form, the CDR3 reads TGTGCCAGCAGTTTACTGCAGGGAGACACTGAAGCTTTCTTT.

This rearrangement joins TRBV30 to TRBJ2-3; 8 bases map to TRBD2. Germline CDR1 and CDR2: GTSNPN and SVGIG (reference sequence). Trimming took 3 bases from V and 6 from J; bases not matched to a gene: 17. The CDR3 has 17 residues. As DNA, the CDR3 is TGTGCCTGGAGCCCGGGGGGGTCGACCCCATATACGGATACGCAGTATTTT. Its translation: CAWSPGGSTPYTDTQYF.

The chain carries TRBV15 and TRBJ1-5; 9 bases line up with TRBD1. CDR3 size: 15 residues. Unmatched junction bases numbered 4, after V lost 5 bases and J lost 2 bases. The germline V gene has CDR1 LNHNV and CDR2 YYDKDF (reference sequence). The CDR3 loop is CATSPGQGGNQPQHF. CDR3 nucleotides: TGTGCCACCAGCCCGGGACAGGGAGGCAATCAGCCCCAGCATTTT. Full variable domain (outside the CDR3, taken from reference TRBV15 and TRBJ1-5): DAMVIQNPRYQVTQFGKPVTLSCSQTLNHNVMYWYQQKSSQAPKLLFHYYDKDFNNEADTPDNFQSRRPNTSFCFLDIRSPGLGDTAMYLCATSPGQGGNQPQHFGDGTRLSIL.

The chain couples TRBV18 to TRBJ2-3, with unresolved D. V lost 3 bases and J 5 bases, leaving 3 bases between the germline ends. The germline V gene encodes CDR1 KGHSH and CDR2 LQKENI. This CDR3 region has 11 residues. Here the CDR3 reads CASSPIDTQYF. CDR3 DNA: TGTGCCAGCTCACCTATAGATACGCAGTATTTT. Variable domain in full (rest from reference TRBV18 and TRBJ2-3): NAGVMQNPRHLVRRRGQEARLRCSPMKGHSHVYWYRQLPEEGLKFMVYLQKENIIDESGMPKERFSAEFPKEGPSILRIQQVVRGDSAAYFCASSPIDTQYFGPGTRLTVL.

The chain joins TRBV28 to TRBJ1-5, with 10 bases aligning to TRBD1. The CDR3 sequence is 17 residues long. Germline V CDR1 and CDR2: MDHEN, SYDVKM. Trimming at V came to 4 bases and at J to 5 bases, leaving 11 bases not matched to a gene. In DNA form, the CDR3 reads TGTGCCAGCAGTTCCCCCGGTGGGGGGACAGGGGATCAGCCCCAGCATTTT. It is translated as CASSSPGGGTGDQPQHF.

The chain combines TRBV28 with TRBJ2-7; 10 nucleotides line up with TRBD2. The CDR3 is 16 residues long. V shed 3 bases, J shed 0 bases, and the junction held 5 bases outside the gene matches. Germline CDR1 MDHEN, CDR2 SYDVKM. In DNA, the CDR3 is TGTGCCAGCAGTTTCGGACTAGCGGAATACTCCTACGAGCAGTACTTC. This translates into CASSFGLAEYSYEQYF.

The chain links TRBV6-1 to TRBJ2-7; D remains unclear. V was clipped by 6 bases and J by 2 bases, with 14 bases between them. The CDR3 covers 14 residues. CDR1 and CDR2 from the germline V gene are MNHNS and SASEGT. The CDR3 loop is CASRISHLTYEQYF. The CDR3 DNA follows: TGTGCCAGCAGGATCTCCCATCTAACCTACGAGCAGTACTTC.